One and the same sample provided the 10 T cell receptor beta chains below, sequenced in a study of T cells expressing NK-cell markers. Using the 5' RACE reads, TCRdb records one entry per CDR3 protein without DNA. This table lists about 260,000 distinct CDR3 sequences. Sequenced sample: blood T cells: a sorted CD56 or NKG2C T cell subset, CD4+ or CD8+ T cells, or bulk PBMC T cells (not recorded which). The source is a young man in good health.

The chain employs TRBV10-1 and TRBJ2-1; TCRdb indicates TRBD2, and absent DNA this call remains unverified. This CDR3 contains 17 residues. Germline loops: CDR1 WNHNN, CDR2 SYGVQD (reference sequence). CDR3 sequence reads: CASRGSGGERAYNEQFF.

The genes are TRBV12-3 or TRBV12-4 and TRBJ2-3; no DNA is available, so the TRBD2 call from TCRdb remains unchecked. The CDR3 consists of 18 residues. CDR3 in amino acids: CASSLAQTSGSSTDTQYF.

The chain recombines TRBV28 with TRBJ1-1. The CDR3 spans 13 residues. Germline CDR1 MDHEN, CDR2 SYDVKM. CDR3 loop: CASRESMKAEAFF.

The CDR3 loop reads CASSIAGGNTEAFF. This sequence joins TRBV12-3 or TRBV12-4 and TRBJ1-1; no DNA is available, so the TRBD1 call from TCRdb remains unchecked. The CDR3 has 14 residues.

The chain combines TRBV20-1 with TRBJ2-5; the TCRdb D gene call, TRBD2, has no DNA to confirm it. Looked up from germline, CDR1 is DFQATT and CDR2 is SNEGSKA (reference sequence). The CDR3 totals 14 residues. CDR3 region: CSGTKGRAEETQYF.

This sequence joins TRBV12-3 or TRBV12-4 and TRBJ2-7; TCRdb proposes TRBD2, but this gene call is untestable without DNA. This CDR3 has 16 amino acids. CDR3 in amino acids: CASSPPTPAGRYEQYF.

The chain has TRBV10-3 and TRBJ1-4; the TRBD1 assignment by TCRdb is unverifiable without DNA. CDR1 ENHRY and CDR2 SYGVKD come from the germline V gene. The CDR3 has 17 residues. CDR3 loop: CAISRGQGMSTNEKLFF.

This sequence joins TRBV6-2 or TRBV6-3 and TRBJ2-7. In germline, CDR1 is MNHEY, CDR2 SVGEGT. The CDR3 is made up of 11 amino acids. CDR3 sequence: CASSREYEQYF.

The chain joins TRBV14 to TRBJ2-3; TCRdb reports TRBD2, a call that lacks DNA to check it against. Germline V CDR1 and CDR2: SGHDN, FVKESK. CDR3 size: 16 residues. CDR3 in amino acids: CASSQVPGLYTDTQYF.

The genes are TRBV5-1 and TRBJ2-3; without DNA, the TCRdb call of TRBD2 cannot be checked. CDR1 SGHRS and CDR2 YFSETQ come from the germline V gene. The CDR3 runs to 17 residues. The CDR3 region is CASSPGTSGRWADTQYF. Full variable domain (missing parts from reference TRBV5-1 and TRBJ2-3): KAGVTQTPRYLIKTRGQQVTLSCSPISGHRSVSWYQQTPGQGLQFLFEYFSETQRNKGNFPGRFSGRQFSNSRSEMNVSTLELGDSALYLCASSPGTSGRWADTQYFGPGTRLTVL.